Detailed here is one TCR beta chain. What it recognizes is unknown. Germline V gene sequence: CDR1 MNHEY, CDR2 SVGAGI. The CDR3 extends over 14 amino acids. V lost 6 bases, J lost 10 bases, and 21 bases lay in between. Cells were stimulated with CMV-infected fibroblast lysates at 10 ug/mL. Sorting selected CD4+ T cells upregulating both CD40 ligand and CD69. These data originate in a study of persistence of HIV-infected CD4 T cells. Points from the study as a whole: Degenerate expanded CDR3beta sequences were enriched among CMV- and Gag-responding cells.

Sequencing used immunoSEQ version 4 in survey mode. Profiling relied on immunoSEQ multiplex PCR, and the TCRdb table lists in-frame clones only, not all of them. Found here are under 9,000 clones, approximately 80% of them singletons; the top ten hold roughly 70%. Specimen: CD4+ T cells sorted from PBMCs after approximately 20-hour stimulation, collected from a patient who received antiretroviral therapy. The chain carries TRBV6-5 and TRBJ1-1; no clear D gene. The receptor was derived from an adult woman with HIV who was CMV-seropositive. The CDR3 DNA is TGTGCCAGCAGGGTGGGCCAGTTCCTGAATCGAGCTTTCTTT. It is translated as CASRVGQFLNRAFF.